This T cell receptor (beta chain) was captured in a study of T cell responses to AZD1222 COVID-19 vaccine. Study conclusions and caveats: Epitopes outside B.1.351 and B.1.1.7 mutated regions reportedly drew nearly half of spike TCRs. The sample set comprised mostly white British donors with more females, and clonal diversity was possibly underestimated.

Repertoires were generated with immunoSEQ multiplex PCR, while TCRdb's copy carries only in-frame clones and drops some. The repertoire holds 90,000 to 120,000 clones, with approximately 86% as singletons. V dropped 5 bases and J dropped 1 base, with 17 bases sitting between them. The CDR3 covers 17 residues. Per germline, CDR1 SEHNR and CDR2 FQNEAQ (reference sequence). In the case of this clone: As yet, its antigen is unknown.

The TCR was taken from an adult in good health. This chain connects TRBV7-9 to TRBJ1-4; TRBD1 might be the D (6 bases). The sequencing used peripheral blood, collected on day 0 of AZD1222 vaccination. CDR3 sequence: CASSPVTRGGTNEKLFF. The CDR3 DNA reads TGTGCCAGCAGCCCCGTTACGAGAGGGGGAACTAATGAAAAACTGTTTTTT.